A single TCR beta chain is shown here with its context. Its antigen is undetermined. Sequencing used immunoSEQ multiplex PCR; TCRdb keeps in-frame clones, though not all of them. The top ten clones hold about 0.65% of a sample with 50,000 to 70,000 clones, about four fifths of them seen once. Looked up from germline, CDR1 is SEHNR and CDR2 is FQNEAQ (reference sequence). The CDR3 is 14 amino acids. V was pared by 5 bases and J by 2 bases, with 12 bases between. This sample stems from a study of OX40 agonist ivuxolimab in advanced cancers. Background on the study: Three partial responders included one hepatocellular carcinoma patient and two cutaneous melanoma patients.

Study-level results: At 0.1 to 3.0 mg/kg and by week 6, clonal expansion occurred in CD4+ and CD8+ blood T cells. CD8+ T cells (on average) carried more expanded clones than CD4+ T cells.

This specimen was CD4+ or CD8+ T cells sorted from blood, taken in a trial of the OX40 agonist ivuxolimab. The source is an adult with an advanced solid tumor such as melanoma, head and neck, liver or kidney cancer. The chain combines TRBV7-9 with TRBJ1-2, with a tentative D call TRBD1 (5 bases). The CDR3, as DNA: TGTGCCAGCAGCGCCGGCACAGGAAACTATGGCTACACCTTC. This translates into CASSAGTGNYGYTF. Full variable domain (remainder filled in from reference TRBV7-9 and TRBJ1-2): DTGVSQNPRHKITKRGQNVTFRCDPISEHNRLYWYRQTLGQGPEFLTYFQNEAQLEKSRLLSDRFSAERPKGSFSTLEIQRTEQGDSAMYLCASSAGTGNYGYTFGSGTRLTVV.